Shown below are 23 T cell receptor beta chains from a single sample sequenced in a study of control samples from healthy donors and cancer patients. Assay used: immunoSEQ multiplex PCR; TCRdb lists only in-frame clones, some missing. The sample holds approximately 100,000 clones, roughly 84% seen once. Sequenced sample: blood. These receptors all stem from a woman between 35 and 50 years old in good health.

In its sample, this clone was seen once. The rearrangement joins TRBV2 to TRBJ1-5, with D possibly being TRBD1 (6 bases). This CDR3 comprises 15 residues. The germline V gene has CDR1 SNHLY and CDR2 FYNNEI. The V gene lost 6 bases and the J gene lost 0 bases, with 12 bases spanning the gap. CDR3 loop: CASSQWTASNQPQHF. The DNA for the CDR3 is TGTGCCAGCAGCCAATGGACAGCTAGCAATCAGCCCCAGCATTTT. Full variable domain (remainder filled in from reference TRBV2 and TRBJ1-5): EPEVTQTPSHQVTQMGQEVILRCVPISNHLYFYWYRQILGQKVEFLVSFYNNEISEKSEIFDDQFSVERPDGSNFTLKIRSTKLEDSAMYFCASSQWTASNQPQHFGDGTRLSIL.

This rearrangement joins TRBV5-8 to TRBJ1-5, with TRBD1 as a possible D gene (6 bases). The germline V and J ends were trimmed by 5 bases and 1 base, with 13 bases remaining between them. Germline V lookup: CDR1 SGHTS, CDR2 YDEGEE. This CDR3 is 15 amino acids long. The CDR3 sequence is CASRLQGGSNQPQHF. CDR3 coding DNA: TGTGCCAGCAGACTACAGGGAGGCAGCAATCAGCCCCAGCATTTT.

In DNA, the CDR3 is TGTGCCAGCTCACGAGCCTCAACAGGGGTGCAAGAGACCCAGTACTTC. Translating it yields CASSRASTGVQETQYF. The chain is built from TRBV18 and TRBJ2-5; 7 nucleotides line up with TRBD1. CDR3 length: 16 amino acids. Germline V gene sequence: CDR1 KGHSH, CDR2 LQKENI. The ends lost 4 bases at V and 2 bases at J; junction bases unmatched: 10.

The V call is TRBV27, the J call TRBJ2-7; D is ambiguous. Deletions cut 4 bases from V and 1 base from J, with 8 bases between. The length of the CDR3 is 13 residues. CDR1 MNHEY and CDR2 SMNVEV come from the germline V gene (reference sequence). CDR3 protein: CASSSHLSYEQYF. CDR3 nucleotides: TGTGCCAGCAGTTCCCATCTATCCTACGAGCAGTACTTC.

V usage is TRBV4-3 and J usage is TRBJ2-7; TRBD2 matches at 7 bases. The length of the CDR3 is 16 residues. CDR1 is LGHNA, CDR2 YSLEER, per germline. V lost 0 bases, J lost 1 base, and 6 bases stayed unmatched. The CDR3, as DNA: TGCGCCAGCAGCCAAGATTTGGGGGGGTTATCCTACGAGCAGTACTTC. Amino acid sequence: CASSQDLGGLSYEQYF.

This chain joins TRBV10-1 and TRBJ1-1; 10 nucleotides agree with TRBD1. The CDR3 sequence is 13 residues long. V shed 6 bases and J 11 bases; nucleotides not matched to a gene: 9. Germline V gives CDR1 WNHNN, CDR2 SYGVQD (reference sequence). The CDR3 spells CASRETGGERAFF. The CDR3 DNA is TGCGCCAGCAGAGAGACAGGGGGCGAGCGGGCTTTCTTT.

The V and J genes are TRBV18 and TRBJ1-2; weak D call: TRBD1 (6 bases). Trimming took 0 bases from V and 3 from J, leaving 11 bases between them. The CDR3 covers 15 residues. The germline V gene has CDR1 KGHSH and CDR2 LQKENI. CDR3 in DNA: TGTGCCAGCTCACCACCGGGGGGCGCTGACTATGGCTACACCTTC. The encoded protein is CASSPPGGADYGYTF. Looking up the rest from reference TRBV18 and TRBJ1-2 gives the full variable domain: NAGVMQNPRHLVRRRGQEARLRCSPMKGHSHVYWYRQLPEEGLKFMVYLQKENIIDESGMPKERFSAEFPKEGPSILRIQQVVRGDSAAYFCASSPPGGADYGYTFGSGTRLTVV.

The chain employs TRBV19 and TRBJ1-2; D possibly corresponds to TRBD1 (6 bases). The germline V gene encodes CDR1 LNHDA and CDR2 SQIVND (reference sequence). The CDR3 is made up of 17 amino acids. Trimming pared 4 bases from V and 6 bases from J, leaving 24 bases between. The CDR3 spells CASSTVTGYLELDGYTF. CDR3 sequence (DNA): TGTGCCAGTAGTACGGTCACAGGGTACCTCGAGTTAGATGGCTACACCTTC.

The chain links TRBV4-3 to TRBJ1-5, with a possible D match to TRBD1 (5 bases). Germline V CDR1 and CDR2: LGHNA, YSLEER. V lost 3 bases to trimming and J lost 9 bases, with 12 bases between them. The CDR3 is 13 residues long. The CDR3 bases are TGCGCCAGCAGCCAGTCTAACGGGGGGCCCCAGCATTTT. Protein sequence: CASSQSNGGPQHF.

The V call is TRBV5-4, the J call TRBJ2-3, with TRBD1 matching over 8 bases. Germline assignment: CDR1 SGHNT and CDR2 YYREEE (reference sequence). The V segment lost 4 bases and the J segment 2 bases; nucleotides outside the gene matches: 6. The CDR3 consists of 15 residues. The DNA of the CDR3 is TGTGCCAGCAGCATGGACAGGGTGTTCACAGATACGCAGTATTTT. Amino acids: CASSMDRVFTDTQYF.

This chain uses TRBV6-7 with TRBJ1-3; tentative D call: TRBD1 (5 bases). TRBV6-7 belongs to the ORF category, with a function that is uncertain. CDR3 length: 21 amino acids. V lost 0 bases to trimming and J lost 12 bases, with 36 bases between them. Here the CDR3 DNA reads TGTGCCAGCAGTTACTCAGGGGACGGTATCTCTGGAAACACCGAGAGGGATGGCATATATTTT. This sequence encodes CASSYSGDGISGNTERDGIYF.

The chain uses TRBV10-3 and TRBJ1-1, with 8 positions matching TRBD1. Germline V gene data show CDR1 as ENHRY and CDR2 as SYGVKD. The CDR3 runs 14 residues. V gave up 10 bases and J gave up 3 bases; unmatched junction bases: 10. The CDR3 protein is CATQNEDRDTEAFF. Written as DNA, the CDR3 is TGTGCCACCCAAAACGAGGACAGGGACACTGAAGCTTTCTTT.

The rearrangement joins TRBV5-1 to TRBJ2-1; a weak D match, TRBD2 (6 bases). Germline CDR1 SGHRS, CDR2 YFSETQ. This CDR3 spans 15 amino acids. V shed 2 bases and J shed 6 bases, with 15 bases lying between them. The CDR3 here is CASSFSGGLGNEQFF. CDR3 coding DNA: TGCGCCAGCAGCTTTTCCGGGGGATTGGGCAATGAGCAGTTCTTC. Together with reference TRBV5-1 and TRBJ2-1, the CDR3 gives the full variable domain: KAGVTQTPRYLIKTRGQQVTLSCSPISGHRSVSWYQQTPGQGLQFLFEYFSETQRNKGNFPGRFSGRQFSNSRSEMNVSTLELGDSALYLCASSFSGGLGNEQFFGPGTRLTVL.

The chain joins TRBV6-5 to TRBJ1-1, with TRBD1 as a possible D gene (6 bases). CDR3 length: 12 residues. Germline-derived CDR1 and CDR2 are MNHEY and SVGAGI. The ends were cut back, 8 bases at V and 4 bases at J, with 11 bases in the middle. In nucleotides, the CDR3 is TGTGCCAGCCGCCAGGGGACCACTGAAGCTTTCTTT. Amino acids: CASRQGTTEAFF.

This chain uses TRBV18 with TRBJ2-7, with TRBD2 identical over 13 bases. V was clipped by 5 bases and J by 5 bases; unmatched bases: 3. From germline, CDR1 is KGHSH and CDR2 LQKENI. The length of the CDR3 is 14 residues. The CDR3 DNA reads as TGTGCCAGCTCAGGGACTAGCGGGGAGGACGAGCAGTACTTC. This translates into CASSGTSGEDEQYF.

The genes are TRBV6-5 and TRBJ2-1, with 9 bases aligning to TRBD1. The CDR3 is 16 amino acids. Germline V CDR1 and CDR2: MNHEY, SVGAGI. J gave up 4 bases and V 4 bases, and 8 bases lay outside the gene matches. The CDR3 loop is CASSLSGTGRYNEQFF. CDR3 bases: TGTGCCAGCAGTTTATCCGGGACAGGGAGATACAATGAGCAGTTCTTC.

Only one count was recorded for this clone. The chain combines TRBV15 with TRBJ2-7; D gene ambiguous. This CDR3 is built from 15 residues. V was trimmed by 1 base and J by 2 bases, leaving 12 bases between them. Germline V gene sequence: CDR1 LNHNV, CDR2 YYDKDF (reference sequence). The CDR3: CATSRGPGATYEQYF. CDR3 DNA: TGTGCCACCAGCAGAGGACCAGGCGCCACCTACGAGCAGTACTTC.

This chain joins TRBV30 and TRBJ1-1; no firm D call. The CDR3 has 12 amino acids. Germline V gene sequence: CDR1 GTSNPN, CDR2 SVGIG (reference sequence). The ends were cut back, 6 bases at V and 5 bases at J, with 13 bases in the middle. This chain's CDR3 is CACQKGRTEAFF. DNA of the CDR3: TGTGCCTGTCAGAAGGGTAGGACTGAAGCTTTCTTT.

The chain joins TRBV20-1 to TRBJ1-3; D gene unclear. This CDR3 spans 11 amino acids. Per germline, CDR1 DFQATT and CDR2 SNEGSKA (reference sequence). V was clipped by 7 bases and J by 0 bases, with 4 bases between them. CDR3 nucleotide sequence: TGCAGTGTTCACTCTGGAAACACCATATATTTT. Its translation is CSVHSGNTIYF.

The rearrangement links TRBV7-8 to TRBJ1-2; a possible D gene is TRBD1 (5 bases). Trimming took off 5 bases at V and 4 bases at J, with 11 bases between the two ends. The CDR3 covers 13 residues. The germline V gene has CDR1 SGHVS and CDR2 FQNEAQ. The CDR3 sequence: CASSRDGVYGYTF. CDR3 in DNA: TGTGCCAGCAGCCGGGACGGAGTCTATGGCTACACCTTC.

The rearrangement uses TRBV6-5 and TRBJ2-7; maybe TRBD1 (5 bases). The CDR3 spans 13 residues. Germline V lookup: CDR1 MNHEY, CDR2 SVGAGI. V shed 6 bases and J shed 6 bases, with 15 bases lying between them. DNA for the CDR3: TGTGCCAGCAGAGAGGATTTAGGGGTCGAGCAGTACTTC. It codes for CASREDLGVEQYF.

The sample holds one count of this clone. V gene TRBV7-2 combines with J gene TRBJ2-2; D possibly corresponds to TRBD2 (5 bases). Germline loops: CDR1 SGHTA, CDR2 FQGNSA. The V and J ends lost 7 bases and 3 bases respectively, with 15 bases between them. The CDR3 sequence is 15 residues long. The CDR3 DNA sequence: TGTGCCAGCACCCCCGGAGGTGGTCACACCGGGGAGCTGTTTTTT. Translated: CASTPGGGHTGELFF. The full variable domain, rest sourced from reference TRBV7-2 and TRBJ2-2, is GAGVSQSPSNKVTEKGKDVELRCDPISGHTALYWYRQSLGQGLEFLIYFQGNSAPDKSGLPSDRFSAERTGGSVSTLTIQRTQQEDSAVYLCASTPGGGHTGELFFGEGSRLTVL.

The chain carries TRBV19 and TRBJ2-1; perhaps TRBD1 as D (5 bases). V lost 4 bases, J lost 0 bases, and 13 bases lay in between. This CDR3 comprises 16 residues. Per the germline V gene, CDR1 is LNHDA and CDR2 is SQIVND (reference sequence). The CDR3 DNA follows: TGTGCCAGTAGTAGGAATCAGGGTCGCTCCTACAATGAGCAGTTCTTC. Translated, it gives CASSRNQGRSYNEQFF.